This TCR beta chain was found in a study of control samples from healthy donors and cancer patients. Repertoires were generated with immunoSEQ multiplex PCR, while TCRdb's copy carries only in-frame clones and drops some. The sample has more than 100,000 clones, approximately 90% seen once. Germline-derived CDR1 and CDR2 are MGHRA and YSYEKL. The germline V and J ends were trimmed by 1 base and 12 bases, with 19 bases remaining between them. This CDR3 is 15 amino acids long. Sequences were obtained from blood. V usage is TRBV4-1 and J usage is TRBJ2-1; D is perhaps TRBD2 (7 bases). The source is a man aged 18 to 29 in good health. CDR3 DNA sequence: TGCGCCAGCAGCCAAGGGGTTGGAAGGGGGGGCTGGCAGTTCTTC. Protein sequence: CASSQGVGRGGWQFF.